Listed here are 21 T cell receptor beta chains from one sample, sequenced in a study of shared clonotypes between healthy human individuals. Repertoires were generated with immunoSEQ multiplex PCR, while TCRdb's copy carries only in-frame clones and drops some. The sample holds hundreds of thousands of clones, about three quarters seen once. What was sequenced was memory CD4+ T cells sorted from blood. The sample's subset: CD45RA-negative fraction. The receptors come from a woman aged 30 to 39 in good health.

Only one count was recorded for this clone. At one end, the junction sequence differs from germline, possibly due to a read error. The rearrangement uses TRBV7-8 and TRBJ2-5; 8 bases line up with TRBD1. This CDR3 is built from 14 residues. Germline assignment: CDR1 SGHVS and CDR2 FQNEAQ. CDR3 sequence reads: CASSFDRGQGTQYF. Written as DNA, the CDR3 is TGTGCCAGCAGCTTCGACAGGGGACAAGGGACCCAGTACTTC. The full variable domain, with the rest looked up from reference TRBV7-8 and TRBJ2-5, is GAGVSQSPRYKVAKRGQDVALRCDPISGHVSLFWYQQALGQGPEFLTYFQNEAQLDKSGLPSDRFFAERPEGSVSTLKIQRTQQEDSAVYLCASSFDRGQGTQYFGPGTRLLVL.

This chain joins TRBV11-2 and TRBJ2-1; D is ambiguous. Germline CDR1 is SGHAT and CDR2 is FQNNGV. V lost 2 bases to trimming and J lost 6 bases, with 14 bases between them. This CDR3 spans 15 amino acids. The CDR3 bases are TGTGCCAGCAGCTTATACGTCGCCGCCGCCAATGAGCAGTTCTTC. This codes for CASSLYVAAANEQFF.

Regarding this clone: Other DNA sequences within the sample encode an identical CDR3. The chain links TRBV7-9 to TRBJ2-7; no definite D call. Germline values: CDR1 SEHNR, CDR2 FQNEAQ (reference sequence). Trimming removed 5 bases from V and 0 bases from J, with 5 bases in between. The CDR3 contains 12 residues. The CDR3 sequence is CASSPSSYEQYF. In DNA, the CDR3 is TGTGCCAGCAGCCCAAGCTCCTACGAGCAGTACTTC.

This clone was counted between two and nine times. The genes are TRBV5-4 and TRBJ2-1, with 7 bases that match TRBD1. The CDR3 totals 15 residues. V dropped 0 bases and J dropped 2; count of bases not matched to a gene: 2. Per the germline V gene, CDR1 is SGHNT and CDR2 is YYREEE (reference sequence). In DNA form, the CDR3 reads TGTGCCAGCAGCTTGGGACAGGGTCCCTACAATGAGCAGTTCTTC. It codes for CASSLGQGPYNEQFF.

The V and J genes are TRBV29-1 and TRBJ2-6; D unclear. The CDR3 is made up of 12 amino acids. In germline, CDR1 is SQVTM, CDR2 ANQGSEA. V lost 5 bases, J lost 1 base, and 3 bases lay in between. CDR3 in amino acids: CSVWSGANVLTF. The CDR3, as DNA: TGCAGCGTTTGGTCTGGGGCCAACGTCCTGACTTTC.

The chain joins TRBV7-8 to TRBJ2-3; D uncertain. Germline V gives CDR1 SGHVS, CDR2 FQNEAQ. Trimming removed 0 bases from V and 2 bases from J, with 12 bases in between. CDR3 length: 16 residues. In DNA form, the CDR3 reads TGTGCCAGCAGCTTAGCGCGCCTGCGTTCCACAGATACGCAGTATTTT. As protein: CASSLARLRSTDTQYF.

The CDR3 nucleotides read TGTGCCAGCAGTTTGCTAGCGGGAGAAGAGACCCAGTACTTC. This encodes CASSLLAGEETQYF. The rearrangement uses TRBV27 and TRBJ2-5; 10 bases align to TRBD2. Unmatched junction bases numbered 1, after V lost 3 bases and J lost 3 bases. This CDR3 spans 14 amino acids. Germline lookup yields CDR1 MNHEY and CDR2 SMNVEV (reference sequence).

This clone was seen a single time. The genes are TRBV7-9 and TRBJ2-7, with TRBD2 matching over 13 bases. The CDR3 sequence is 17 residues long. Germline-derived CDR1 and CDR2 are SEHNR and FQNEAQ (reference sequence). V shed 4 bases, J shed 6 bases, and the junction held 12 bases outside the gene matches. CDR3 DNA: TGTGCCAGCAGCTCTAGGACTAGCGGGGGATCCCGACTCGAGCAGTACTTC. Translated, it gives CASSSRTSGGSRLEQYF.

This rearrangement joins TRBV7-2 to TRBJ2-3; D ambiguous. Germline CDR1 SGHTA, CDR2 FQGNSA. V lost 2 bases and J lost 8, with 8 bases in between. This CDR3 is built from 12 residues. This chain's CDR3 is CASSLYPSTQYF. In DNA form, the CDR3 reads TGTGCCAGCAGCTTATACCCGAGTACGCAGTATTTT.

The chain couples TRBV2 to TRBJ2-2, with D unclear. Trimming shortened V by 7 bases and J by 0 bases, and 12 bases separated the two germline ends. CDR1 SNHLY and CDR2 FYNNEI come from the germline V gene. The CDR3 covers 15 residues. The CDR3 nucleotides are TGTGCCAGCATGAAGACCACGTCGAACACCGGGGAGCTGTTTTTT. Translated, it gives CASMKTTSNTGELFF.

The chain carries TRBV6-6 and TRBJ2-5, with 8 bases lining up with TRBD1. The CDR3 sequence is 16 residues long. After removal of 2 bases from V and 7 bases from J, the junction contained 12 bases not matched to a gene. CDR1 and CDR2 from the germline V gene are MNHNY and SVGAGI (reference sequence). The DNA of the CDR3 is TGTGCCAGCAGTTACGCGGACAGGGTGAAGGTCCGGACCCAGTACTTC. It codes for CASSYADRVKVRTQYF.

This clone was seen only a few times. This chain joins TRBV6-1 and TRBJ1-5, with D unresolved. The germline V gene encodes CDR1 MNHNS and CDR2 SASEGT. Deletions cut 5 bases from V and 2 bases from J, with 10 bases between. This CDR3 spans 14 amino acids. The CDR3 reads CASSRISGNQPQHF. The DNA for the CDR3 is TGTGCCAGCAGTAGAATCTCGGGCAATCAGCCCCAGCATTTT.

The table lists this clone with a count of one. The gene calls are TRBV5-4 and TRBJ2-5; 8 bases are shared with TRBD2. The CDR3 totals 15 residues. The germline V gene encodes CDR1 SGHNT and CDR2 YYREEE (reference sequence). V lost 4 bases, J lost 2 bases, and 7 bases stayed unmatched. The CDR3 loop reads CASSPEAGAQETQYF. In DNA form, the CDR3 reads TGTGCCAGCAGCCCCGAAGCGGGAGCGCAAGAGACCCAGTACTTC.

In nucleotides, the CDR3 is TGTGCCAGCACTTCCGGGACGGCGGGGCAGTACTTC. Protein sequence: CASTSGTAGQYF. The rearrangement joins TRBV11-2 to TRBJ2-7; D assignment may be TRBD1 or TRBD2 (5 bases each). Germline CDR1 is SGHAT and CDR2 is FQNNGV. The CDR3 runs 12 residues. With 7 bases removed from V and 9 bases from J, the gap between germline ends came to 16 bases.

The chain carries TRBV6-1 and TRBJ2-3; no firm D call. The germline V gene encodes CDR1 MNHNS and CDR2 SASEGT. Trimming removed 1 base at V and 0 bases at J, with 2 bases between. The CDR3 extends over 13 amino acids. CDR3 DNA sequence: TGTGCCAGCAGTGAAGGGAGCACAGATACGCAGTATTTT. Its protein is CASSEGSTDTQYF.

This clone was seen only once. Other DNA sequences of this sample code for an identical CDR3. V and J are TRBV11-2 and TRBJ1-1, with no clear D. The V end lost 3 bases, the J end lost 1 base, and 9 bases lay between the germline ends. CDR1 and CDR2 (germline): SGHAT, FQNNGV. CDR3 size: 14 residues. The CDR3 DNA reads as TGTGCCAGCAGCTTGAGCTTAGCGAACACTGAAGCTTTCTTT. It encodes CASSLSLANTEAFF.

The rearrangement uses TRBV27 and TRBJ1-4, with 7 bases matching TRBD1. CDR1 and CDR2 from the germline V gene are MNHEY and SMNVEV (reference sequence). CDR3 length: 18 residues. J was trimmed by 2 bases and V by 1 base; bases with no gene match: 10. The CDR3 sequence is CASSLYLDRFLTNEKLFF. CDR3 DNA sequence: TGTGCCAGCAGTTTATACCTGGACAGGTTTCTCACTAATGAAAAACTGTTTTTT.

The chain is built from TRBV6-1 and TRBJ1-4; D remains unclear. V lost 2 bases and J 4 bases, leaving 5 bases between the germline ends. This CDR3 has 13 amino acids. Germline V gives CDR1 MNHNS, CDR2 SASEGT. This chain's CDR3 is CASSEQVNEKLFF. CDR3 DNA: TGTGCCAGCAGTGAACAGGTTAATGAAAAACTGTTTTTT.

The CDR3 loop reads CASRRGPSGTEAFF. The CDR3 bases are TGTGCCAGCCGACGAGGGCCCTCGGGCACTGAAGCTTTCTTT. The chain has TRBV27 and TRBJ1-1; D unresolved. This CDR3 has 14 amino acids. V was clipped by 8 bases and J by 4 bases, with 17 bases between them. Germline CDR1 and CDR2: MNHEY and SMNVEV (reference sequence).

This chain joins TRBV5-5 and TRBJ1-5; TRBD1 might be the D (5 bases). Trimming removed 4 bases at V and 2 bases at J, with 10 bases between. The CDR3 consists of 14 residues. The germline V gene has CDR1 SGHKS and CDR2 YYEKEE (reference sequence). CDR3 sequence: CASSADTRNQPQHF. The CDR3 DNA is TGTGCCAGCAGCGCGGACACCCGCAATCAGCCCCAGCATTTT. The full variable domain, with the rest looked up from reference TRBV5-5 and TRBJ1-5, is DAGVTQSPTHLIKTRGQQVTLRCSPISGHKSVSWYQQVLGQGPQFIFQYYEKEERGRGNFPDRFSARQFPNYSSELNVNALLLGDSALYLCASSADTRNQPQHFGDGTRLSIL.

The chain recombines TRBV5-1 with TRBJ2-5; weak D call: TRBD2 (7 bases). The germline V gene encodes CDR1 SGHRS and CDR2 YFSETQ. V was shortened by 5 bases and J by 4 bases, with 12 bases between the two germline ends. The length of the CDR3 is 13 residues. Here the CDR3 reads CASSGGGAETQYF. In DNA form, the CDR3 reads TGCGCCAGCAGTGGGGGGGGCGCAGAGACCCAGTACTTC.